This T cell receptor (beta chain) was sequenced in a study of blood T cell repertoires in COVID-19. Study-level background: Some COVID-19 samples were acute and others convalescent; all came from the United States, Italy and Spain. Nucleic acid was either cDNA or gDNA, and it came from T cells, B-cell-depleted T cells, or PBMCs.

This clone was detected once. Enrolment of Seattle patients took place during active infection, and they were followed longitudinally. Per the germline V gene, CDR1 is SEHNR and CDR2 is FQNEAQ (reference sequence). The CDR3 contains 15 residues. V was shortened by 5 bases and J by 0 bases, with 13 bases between the two germline ends. In the original processing: Researchers report that nucleated cell counts were estimated from reference gene primer amplification. The data were produced by immunoSEQ multiplex PCR, yet TCRdb's version contains in-frame clones alone and is incomplete. The V and J calls and the clone size are those of that table, but D and trimming were determined from the DNA. The table includes about 99,000 clones, 80% to 90% detected once.

Material for sequencing was peripheral blood. The chain uses TRBV7-9 and TRBJ1-1; tentatively, D is TRBD1 (6 bases). The sequence came from an elderly man with COVID-19, enrolled during active disease. CDR3: CASSILGQMNTEAFF. The CDR3, as DNA: TGTGCCAGCAGCATACTTGGACAGATGAACACTGAAGCTTTCTTT.